A selection of T cell receptor gamma chains follows, all from one sample in a study of Vδ1+ human thymocytes. TCRdb reanalysed the multiplex PCR reads via CATT. This sample yields about 36,000 gamma-chain clones, of which roughly 21% are seen a single time; around 1.9% belongs to the top ten. Sequencing input: Vdelta1+ gamma-delta thymocytes from the thymus. The source of these receptors is a girl in the first two years of life who had congenital heart surgery. Both conserved end residues are part of each CDR3. Size values are once, few and many counts, or a class for expanded clones, and some rows have none.

TRGJ1/TRGJ2 | TRGV9 | NA | TGTGCCTTGTGGGAGGTGCACCCCTTTTATTATAAGAAACTCTTT | CALWEVHPFYYKKLF
TRGJ1/TRGJ2 | TRGV9 | NA | TGTGCCTTGTGGGAGGTCAGTTATTATAAGAAACTCTTT | CALWEVSYYKKLF
TRGJP2 | TRGV3 | NA | TGTGCCACCTGGGACAGGCTTGAGGGTAGTAGTGATTGGATCAAGACGTTT | CATWDRLEGSSDWIKTF
TRGJ1/TRGJ2 | TRGV8 | NA | TGTGCCACCTGGGATAGCGAGAAACTCTTT | CATWDSEKLF
TRGJP1 | TRGV2 | NA | TGTGCCACCTGGGACGGCCTCGGCACTGGTTGGTTCAAGATATTT | CATWDGLGTGWFKIF
TRGJ1/TRGJ2 | TRGV3 | NA | TGTGCCACCTGGGACAGGCCGGTTGGTTATAAGAAACTCTTT | CATWDRPVGYKKLF
TRGJ1/TRGJ2 | TRGV4 | NA | TGTGCCACCTGGGAGGGAATTTATAAGAAACTCTTT | CATWEGIYKKLF
TRGJ1/TRGJ2 | TRGV9 | few | TGTGCCTTGTGGGGAACGAGGGATAAGAAACTCTTT | CALWGTRDKKLF
TRGJP2 | TRGV9 | few | TGTGCCTTGTGGGAGGTGCCATCTTTCAAGACGTTT | CALWEVPSFKTF
TRGJ1/TRGJ2 | TRGV9 | few | TGTGCCTTGTGGGGCCTATATAAGAAACTCTTT | CALWGLYKKLF
TRGJ1/TRGJ2 | TRGV8 | few | TGTGCCACCTGGTCCAACCCCCTCAAGAAACTCTTT | CATWSNPLKKLF
TRGJ1/TRGJ2 | TRGV4 | NA | TGTGCCACCTGGGATAGATGGCCTTATTATAAGAAACTCTTT | CATWDRWPYYKKLF
TRGJ1/TRGJ2 | TRGV5 | NA | TGTGCCACCTGGGACAGGCCCGGATATTATAAGAAACTCTTT | CATWDRPGYYKKLF
TRGJ1/TRGJ2 | TRGV3 | NA | TGTGCCACCTGGGACAGGCTCGGGTTTTATAAGAAACTCTTT | CATWDRLGFYKKLF
TRGJP2 | TRGV8 | few | TGTGCCACCTGGGATCAGTATAGTAGTGATTGGATCAAGACGTTT | CATWDQYSSDWIKTF
TRGJ1/TRGJ2 | TRGV3 | NA | TGTGCCACCTGGGACCGCAAACATAAGAAACTCTTT | CATWDRKHKKLF
TRGJ1/TRGJ2 | TRGV8 | few | TGTGCCACCTGGGACGGCCTGGGGGGGTATAAGAAACTCTTT | CATWDGLGGYKKLF
TRGJP2 | TRGV8 | few | TGTGCCACCTGGGACGGCCCTGGATGGATCAAGACGTTT | CATWDGPGWIKTF
TRGJP2 | TRGV2 | NA | TGTGCCACCTGGGACGAACGACGGAGTGATTGGATCAAGACGTTT | CATWDERRSDWIKTF
TRGJ1/TRGJ2 | TRGV8 | few | TGTGCCACCTGGGATAATTATGGGGGGAATTATTATAAGAAACTCTTT | CATWDNYGGNYYKKLF
TRGJ1/TRGJ2 | TRGV3 | medium-sized | TGTGCCACCTGGAGTTATTATAAGAAACTCTTT | CATWSYYKKLF
TRGJP2 | TRGV4 | few | TGTGCCACCTGGGATGCCCTTAAGAGTGATTGGATCAAGACGTTT | CATWDALKSDWIKTF
TRGJ1/TRGJ2 | TRGV2 | NA | TGTGCCACCTGGGACGGCCCAAATTATAAGAAACTCTTT | CATWDGPNYKKLF
TRGJ1/TRGJ2 | TRGV2 | few | TGTGCCACCTGGGACGGGCCTAAGGGGTATAAGAAACTCTTT | CATWDGPKGYKKLF
TRGJP | TRGV9 | medium-sized | TGTGCCTTGTGGGAGGTGCGGGAGTTGGGCAAAAAAATCAAGGTATTT | CALWEVRELGKKIKVF
TRGJ1/TRGJ2 | TRGV8 | few | TGTGCCACCTGGGATAGCGGGGAGAAACTCTTT | CATWDSGEKLF
TRGJ1/TRGJ2 | TRGV9 | NA | TGTGCCTTGTGGGAGGTGCCCTTTAGGGATTATAAGAAACTCTTT | CALWEVPFRDYKKLF
TRGJ1/TRGJ2 | TRGV9 | NA | TGTGCCTTGTGGCCCACCAATGGCCAGAAACTCTTT | CALWPTNGQKLF
TRGJ1/TRGJ2 | TRGV8 | NA | TGTGCCACCTGGGATTGGACGGATTCTAATTATTATAAGAAACTCTTT | CATWDWTDSNYYKKLF
TRGJ1/TRGJ2 | TRGV8 | few | TGTGCCACCTGGGATAGAACCTATAAGAAACTCTTT | CATWDRTYKKLF
TRGJ1/TRGJ2 | TRGV9 | few | TGTGCCTTGTGGGAGGTGGGATTTGGGAAACTCTTT | CALWEVGFGKLF
TRGJ1/TRGJ2 | TRGV9 | NA | TGTGCCTTGTGGGAGGTCGACAGTTATTATAAGAAACTCTTT | CALWEVDSYYKKLF
TRGJ1/TRGJ2 | TRGV4 | few | TGTGCCACCTGGGATGGACCGTCGAATTATTATAAGAAACTCTTT | CATWDGPSNYYKKLF
TRGJ1/TRGJ2 | TRGV8 | few | TGTGCCACCTGGGATAATCGACAGAAACTCTTT | CATWDNRQKLF
TRGJ1/TRGJ2 | TRGV8 | NA | TGTGCCACCTGGGACATAAAGAAACTCTTT | CATWDIKKLF
TRGJ1/TRGJ2 | TRGV2 | few | TGTGCCACCTGGGACGGGCGGGACTGTTATAAGAAACTCTTT | CATWDGRDCYKKLF
TRGJ1/TRGJ2 | TRGV4 | few | TGTGCCACCTGGGATGGGCGGGTCGGTCAGAAACTCTTT | CATWDGRVGQKLF
TRGJP2 | TRGV8 | few | TGTGCCACCTGGGATTTTGGTAGTGATTGGATCAAGACGTTT | CATWDFGSDWIKTF
TRGJ1/TRGJ2 | TRGV2 | NA | TGTGCCACCTGGGACGGTGCAGATTATTATAAGAAACTCTTT | CATWDGADYYKKLF
TRGJ1/TRGJ2 | TRGV9 | few | TGTGCCTTGTACCCTAATTATTATAAGAAACTCTTT | CALYPNYYKKLF
TRGJ1/TRGJ2 | TRGV8 | many | TGTGCCACCTGGGCCTCGAATTATTATAAGAAACTCTTT | CATWASNYYKKLF
TRGJP2 | TRGV4 | NA | TGTGCCACCTACTCACCCAGTAGTGATTGGATCAAGACGTTT | CATYSPSSDWIKTF
TRGJP2 | TRGV4 | NA | TGTGCCACCTGGGATGGAATGGGAGAGAGTGATTGGATCAAGACGTTT | CATWDGMGESDWIKTF
TRGJ1/TRGJ2 | TRGV4 | NA | TGTGCCACCTGGGATGGGCACTTTGCTTATTATAAGAAACTCTTT | CATWDGHFAYYKKLF
TRGJP1 | TRGV8 | few | TGTGCCACCTCTTATACCACTGGTTGGTTCAAGATATTT | CATSYTTGWFKIF
TRGJ1/TRGJ2 | TRGV9 | few | TGTGCCTTGTGGGAGTCCGGATATAAGAAACTCTTT | CALWESGYKKLF
TRGJ1/TRGJ2 | TRGV2 | many | TGTGCCACCTGGGACGGGCAGGATAAGAAACTCTTT | CATWDGQDKKLF
TRGJ1/TRGJ2 | TRGV9 | NA | TGTGCCTTGTGGGAGGTGCGGACCAGCCCCCCCAATTATTATAAGAAACTCTTT | CALWEVRTSPPNYYKKLF
TRGJ1/TRGJ2 | TRGV9 | NA | TGTGCCTTGTGGGAGGTGCCGCCCAATTATTATAAGAAACTCTTT | CALWEVPPNYYKKLF
TRGJP2 | TRGV3 | few | TGTGCCACCTGGGACAGGCGTGATGATTGGATCAAGACGTTT | CATWDRRDDWIKTF
TRGJ1/TRGJ2 | TRGV9 | NA | TGTGCCTTGTGGGAGGTGCCGGGGTGGTATAAGAAACTCTTT | CALWEVPGWYKKLF
TRGJ1/TRGJ2 | TRGV4 | NA | TGTGCCACCTGGGAATCGGCGAGGAAACTCTTT | CATWESARKLF